This T cell receptor (beta chain) was captured in a study of siplizumab effects on memory and regulatory T cells. Study-wide results and limits: Suppressive capability of dividing Tregs from siplizumab cultures went unverified. No assignable naive or memory phenotype existed for roughly 80-96% of proliferating CD4+ or CD8+ clones. Alloreactive clones mapping to unstimulated subsets formed only a minor fraction.

Measured with immunoSEQ multiplex PCR; TCRdb has only the in-frame clones, and not every one. The repertoire consists of 100,000 or so clones, with about 93% occurring once and the leading ten covering around 13%. The CDR3 consists of 12 residues. Trimming took 5 bases from V and 4 from J, leaving 9 bases between them. In germline, CDR1 is SGHRS, CDR2 YFSETQ. About this clone: Its target is not known.

This receptor was taken from a human donor in good health. The sample taken for sequencing was non-Treg CD4+ T cells sorted from blood. V is TRBV5-1 and J is TRBJ1-2; the D is unclear. The CDR3 sequence is CASRHPGYGYTF. CDR3 nucleotide sequence: TGCGCCAGCAGGCACCCGGGCTATGGCTACACCTTC.